One and the same sample provided the 28 T cell receptor beta chains below, sequenced in a study of T-cell reconstitution after alpha-beta-depleted transplantation in children. TCRbeta library preparation incorporated unique molecular identifiers. TCRdb used MiXCR to reprocess the PCR reads, holding one entry per CDR3 protein. The table records some 550,000 distinct CDR3 sequences, under 30% of them present only once. Source: PBMCs, mostly from graft donor cells, taken 360 days after TCRalphabeta/CD19-depleted stem cell transplant. The source is a boy under two years old who had a stem cell transplant for acute myeloid leukemia, so the T cells may come from the graft donor.

This clonotype was picked up many times. The CDR3 DNA sequence: TGCAGTGCTAGAGGCGGGACAGCTAATGAAAAACTGTTTTTT. This encodes CSARGGTANEKLFF. This chain uses TRBV20-1 with TRBJ1-4; 7 bases map to TRBD1. Trimming cost V 1 base and J 3 bases; bases outside gene matches: 2. Germline CDR1 is DFQATT and CDR2 is SNEGSKA (reference sequence). This CDR3 spans 14 amino acids.

This clonotype occurred many times. The V and J genes are TRBV12-3 or TRBV12-4 and TRBJ2-1; a weak D match, TRBD2 (6 bases). V was trimmed by 5 bases and J by 4 bases, leaving 9 bases between them. The CDR3 extends over 13 amino acids. Here the CDR3 DNA reads TGTGCCAGCAGTATGGGACTGTACAATGAGCAGTTCTTC. This translates into CASSMGLYNEQFF.

Only a few counts were recorded for this clonotype. CDR3 loop: CSAERDLSSTDTQYF. The CDR3 nucleotides are TGCAGTGCTGAAAGGGACTTGTCTAGCACAGATACGCAGTATTTT. The V and J genes are TRBV20-1 and TRBJ2-3; TRBD2 is a possible D gene (6 bases). The germline gives CDR1 DFQATT, CDR2 SNEGSKA (reference sequence). The CDR3 is 15 residues long. V was trimmed by 5 bases and J by 0 bases, leaving 15 bases between them.

This clonotype came up a few times. The chain has TRBV6-2 or TRBV6-3 and TRBJ2-6; D gene uncertain. V was shortened by 4 bases and J by 0 bases, with 10 bases between the two germline ends. CDR1 and CDR2 from the germline V gene are MNHEY and SVGEGT. The CDR3 runs to 16 residues. CDR3 protein: CASSSLLDSGANVLTF. The CDR3 DNA follows: TGTGCCAGCAGTTCCCTCCTCGACTCTGGGGCCAACGTCCTGACTTTC.

This clonotype has a handful of counts. The V and J genes are TRBV12-3 or TRBV12-4 and TRBJ2-5; D is ambiguous. V gave up 3 bases and J gave up 7 bases, with 9 bases separating them. CDR3 length: 12 amino acids. The chain's CDR3 is CASSFADRTQYF. The DNA of the CDR3 is TGTGCCAGCAGTTTTGCAGATCGGACCCAGTACTTC.

The genes are TRBV20-1 and TRBJ1-5; possibly TRBD1 for D (5 bases). V was cut by 3 bases and J by 6 bases, with 9 bases left in between. The CDR3 runs to 12 residues. Per germline, CDR1 DFQATT and CDR2 SNEGSKA (reference sequence). The CDR3 bases are TGCAGTGCTAGTCGGGGGAGTCAGCCCCAGCATTTT. Its translation is CSASRGSQPQHF.

CDR3 DNA sequence: TGTGCCAGCAGTGGGGACACCCCGGCCCAGTACTTC. This encodes CASSGDTPAQYF. The V and J genes are TRBV12-3 or TRBV12-4 and TRBJ2-5, with D tentatively TRBD1 (6 bases). The V end lost 5 bases, the J end lost 9 bases, and 13 bases lay between the germline ends. This CDR3 comprises 12 residues.

This clonotype has ten or more counts. CDR3 loop: CASSQGTGRNIQYF. CDR3 DNA: TGTGCCAGCAGCCAAGGGACAGGGAGAAACATTCAGTACTTC. The chain has TRBV6-5 and TRBJ2-4; 9 bases map to TRBD1. The length of the CDR3 is 14 residues. The V and J ends lost 6 bases and 6 bases, in that order; junction bases with no gene match: 6. Germline CDR1 and CDR2: MNHEY and SVGAGI.

This clonotype occurred a few times. The chain uses TRBV20-1 and TRBJ1-2, with D perhaps matching TRBD1 (5 bases). This CDR3 spans 14 amino acids. Germline CDR1 DFQATT, CDR2 SNEGSKA (reference sequence). V lost 1 base and J 4 bases, leaving 13 bases between the germline ends. Here the CDR3 reads CSARAAQGFYGYTF. The DNA of the CDR3 is TGCAGTGCTAGAGCTGCGCAGGGATTCTATGGCTACACCTTC.

This clonotype was seen only a few times. The chain employs TRBV6-1 and TRBJ2-6; D ambiguous. Trimming left V 5 bases short and J 2 bases short, with 13 bases between. The V gene's germline CDR1 is MNHNS and CDR2 SASEGT. The CDR3 is 16 amino acids. The CDR3 is CASSPRVSTGANVLTF. The CDR3 DNA follows: TGTGCCAGCAGTCCCCGGGTCTCCACTGGGGCCAACGTCCTGACTTTC.

The chain employs TRBV18 and TRBJ2-7; 8 bases map to TRBD1. Germline V gene sequence: CDR1 KGHSH, CDR2 LQKENI. J lost 4 bases, V lost 5 bases, and 13 bases had no gene match. The length of the CDR3 is 16 residues. The DNA for the CDR3 is TGTGCCAGCTCATCCGGAGAATCAGGGGGCGGATACGAGCAGTACTTC. Residues: CASSSGESGGGYEQYF.

This clonotype was recorded a few times. V gene TRBV12-3 or TRBV12-4 combines with J gene TRBJ2-5; possibly TRBD2 for D (7 bases). Trimming stripped 6 bases from V and 4 bases from J, with 15 bases between. The CDR3 has 14 residues. DNA for the CDR3: TGTGCCAGCAGCCCCCCCGGGGGGCTAGAGACCCAGTACTTC. Translated, it gives CASSPPGGLETQYF.

At least ten counts were recorded for this clonotype. The chain has TRBV6-5 and TRBJ2-5, with D hard to call. The ends were cut back, 6 bases at V and 4 bases at J, with 6 bases in the middle. CDR3 size: 11 residues. Germline CDR1 reads MNHEY; CDR2 reads SVGAGI. This CDR3 reads CASRKGETQYF. CDR3 nucleotide sequence: TGTGCCAGCAGGAAAGGAGAGACCCAGTACTTC.

This clonotype came up a few times. The chain is built from TRBV20-1 and TRBJ2-3, with D possibly being TRBD2 (5 bases). Trimming took off 4 bases at V and 2 bases at J, with 13 bases between the two ends. Germline V CDR1 and CDR2: DFQATT, SNEGSKA (reference sequence). The CDR3 length is 14 residues. CDR3 loop: CSATREGITDTQYF. CDR3 nucleotide sequence: TGCAGTGCTACTCGTGAGGGAATCACAGATACGCAGTATTTT.

The V gene is TRBV2, the J gene TRBJ2-1, with 12 bases that match TRBD2. The ends lost 3 bases at V and 12 bases at J; junction bases unmatched: 9. This CDR3 contains 15 residues. Germline V gene data show CDR1 as SNHLY and CDR2 as FYNNEI. The CDR3 region is CASSDWLAGGPRQFF. As DNA, the CDR3 is TGTGCCAGCAGTGACTGGCTAGCGGGGGGGCCAAGGCAGTTCTTC.

V and J are TRBV12-3 or TRBV12-4 and TRBJ1-1; maybe TRBD1 (5 bases). The CDR3 is 15 residues long. Trimming took off 0 bases at V and 0 bases at J, with 8 bases between the two ends. The CDR3 is CASSLAIQVNTEAFF. For the CDR3, the DNA is TGTGCCAGCAGTTTAGCCATACAGGTGAACACTGAAGCTTTCTTT.

The chain has TRBV7-2 and TRBJ1-1; D possibly corresponds to TRBD1 (5 bases). The germline V and J ends were trimmed by 2 bases and 0 bases, with 13 bases remaining between them. Germline CDR1 SGHTA, CDR2 FQGNSA. This CDR3 has 16 residues. The DNA for the CDR3 is TGTGCCAGCAGCTTACAACAGGAGAACATGAACACTGAAGCTTTCTTT. It encodes CASSLQQENMNTEAFF.

The J gene is TRBJ1-2, the V gene TRBV21-1; the table's D call, TRBD1, has no DNA check behind it. TRBV21-1 is assigned pseudogene status. CDR3 length equals 17 residues. In DNA form, the CDR3 reads TGTGCCAGCAGCCCAAACCCCAGGACAGAGATTTTCTATGGCTACACCTTC. Translation gives CASSPNPRTEIFYGYTF.

This clonotype was observed at least ten times. The J gene is TRBJ2-1, the V gene TRBV6-5; 9 nucleotides agree with TRBD1. Germline trimming cut 5 bases from V and 7 bases from J; bases unmatched to any gene: 6. Germline V CDR1 and CDR2: MNHEY, SVGAGI. This CDR3 region has 14 residues. The CDR3 DNA follows: TGTGCCAGCAGTACACGAGGACAGGGGAATGAGCAGTTCTTC. Its translation: CASSTRGQGNEQFF.

This clonotype was detected a few times. J is TRBJ2-7 and V is TRBV15, with D possibly TRBD2 on 6 matching bases. CDR3 length: 15 residues. CDR1 is LNHNV, CDR2 YYDKDF, per germline (reference sequence). V shed 5 bases and J shed 2 bases, with 16 bases lying between them. The CDR3 sequence is CATSRGRGPTYEQYV. DNA of the CDR3: TGTGCCACCAGCCGAGGGCGGGGTCCTACCTACGAGCAGTACGTC.

This sequence joins TRBV12-3 or TRBV12-4 and TRBJ1-2; D may be TRBD1 (6 bases). V lost 4 bases and J 2 bases, leaving 23 bases between the germline ends. This CDR3 has 18 amino acids. The CDR3 loop reads CASSSHRDSPLSNYGYTF. CDR3 nucleotide sequence: TGTGCCAGCAGTTCCCACAGGGATTCCCCACTATCGAACTATGGCTACACCTTC.

This clonotype was seen more than once but under ten times. This chain connects TRBV15 to TRBJ2-2; 11 nucleotides line up with TRBD2. The CDR3 spans 18 residues. CDR1 and CDR2 (germline): LNHNV, YYDKDF (reference sequence). The trim removed 1 base at V and 5 bases at J, leaving 9 bases unmatched. The CDR3 reads CATSRAGVAGGPTGELFF. The DNA for the CDR3 is TGTGCCACCAGCAGAGCGGGGGTAGCGGGGGGGCCAACCGGGGAGCTGTTTTTT.

This clonotype was recorded a few times. The rearrangement links TRBV28 to TRBJ2-5; maybe TRBD2 (6 bases). Germline V gives CDR1 MDHEN, CDR2 SYDVKM. The CDR3 is 14 amino acids. Trimming shortened V by 6 bases and J by 2 bases, and 13 bases separated the two germline ends. The CDR3 DNA follows: TGTGCCAGCAGGGAGGGGCCGGGGCAAGAGACCCAGTACTTC. Encoded protein: CASREGPGQETQYF.

The CDR3 sequence is CASSQDRSTSGLQYF. The CDR3 DNA follows: TGCGCCAGCAGCCAAGATAGATCGACTAGCGGACTTCAGTATTTT. The chain couples TRBV4-3 to TRBJ2-3, with TRBD2 matching 9 bases. The CDR3 consists of 15 residues. The germline V gene has CDR1 LGHNA and CDR2 YSLEER. Trimming cost V 0 bases and J 12 bases; bases outside gene matches: 10.

This clonotype appeared many times. J is TRBJ1-1 and V is TRBV12-3 or TRBV12-4; TRBD1 agrees at 8 bases. The CDR3 spans 15 residues. V dropped 3 bases and J dropped 1; count of bases not matched to a gene: 4. In nucleotides, the CDR3 is TGTGCCAGCAGTTTGGGACAGGCGCCGAACACTGAAGCTTTCTTT. Translating it yields CASSLGQAPNTEAFF.

The rearrangement uses TRBV20-1 and TRBJ2-3; D is undetermined. This CDR3 contains 11 residues. CDR1 is DFQATT and CDR2 is SNEGSKA in the germline V gene (reference sequence). V was trimmed by 6 bases and J by 5 bases, leaving 9 bases between them. CDR3 protein: CSATTGDTQYF. As DNA, the CDR3 is TGCAGTGCCACGACCGGAGATACGCAGTATTTT.

This clonotype was detected many times. The chain joins TRBV20-1 to TRBJ2-3, with D unclear. The germline V gene has CDR1 DFQATT and CDR2 SNEGSKA (reference sequence). V was cut by 0 bases and J by 3 bases, with 16 bases left in between. This CDR3 has 16 residues. In DNA, the CDR3 is TGCAGTGCTAGAGATCGGAAGGCCCTCTATACAGATACGCAGTATTTT. Translating it yields CSARDRKALYTDTQYF.

This clonotype was picked up many times. The genes are TRBV21-1 and TRBJ1-1; whether TRBD1, the table's D call, matches the DNA was not checked. TRBV21-1 is a pseudogene. The CDR3 spans 12 residues. The CDR3 region has the DNA TGTGCCAGCAGCAGAGACAGGGCAGAAGCTTTCTTT. Translating gives CASSRDRAEAFF.